The rows below give T cell receptor beta chains drawn from one sample of a study of blood T cell repertoires in COVID-19. Method: immunoSEQ multiplex PCR; TCRdb's copy keeps in-frame clones and lacks some. The repertoire includes 35,000 to 45,000 clones, roughly 84% of them detected once, and roughly an eighth sits in the top ten. Input material: peripheral blood. All receptors derive from a human donor in a cohort sampled during active COVID-19. CDR3s include the opening cysteine and the closing phenylalanine or tryptophan. A D gene is named only where the DNA matches it firmly. Rows may omit the clone size; those that give it use once, few, many or a size class.

CDR3nt	CDR3aa	j_gene	v_gene	d_gene	abundance
TGTGCCAGTAGTATAGAGGGTCCAGGGCCCTACGAGCAGTACTTC	CASSIEGPGPYEQYF	TRBJ2-7	TRBV19	.	.
TGTGCCAGCAGCCCGGGACAGAACTATGGCTACACCTTC	CASSPGQNYGYTF	TRBJ1-2	TRBV6-6	TRBD1	once
TGTGCCAGCAGTTACCGAGGATACAGCGGGGGGGCGTACGAGCAGTACTTC	CASSYRGYSGGAYEQYF	TRBJ2-7	TRBV6-8	TRBD2	.
TGTGCCAGCAGCTTCGGGGACGAGCAGTACTTC	CASSFGDEQYF	TRBJ2-7	TRBV5-6	.	few
TGCGCCAGCAGCCCGACTAGCGGGGGGGCCATGAATGAGCAGTTCTTC	CASSPTSGGAMNEQFF	TRBJ2-1	TRBV5-1	TRBD2	.
TGTGCCAGCAGCTTGGGCGGGGGCTACCAAGAGACCCAGTACTTC	CASSLGGGYQETQYF	TRBJ2-5	TRBV7-6	.	.
TGTGCCAGCAGCCTCCCCCGGGACAGGGGACGTTCACCCCTCCACTTT	CASSLPRDRGRSPLHF	TRBJ1-6	TRBV5-8	TRBD1	.
TGTGCCAGCAGCGTTACAGGGCAGAACACTGAAGCTTTCTTT	CASSVTGQNTEAFF	TRBJ1-1	TRBV9	.	.
TGTGCCAGTAGTATAGAGGGGGGAGCCATTCAGTACTTC	CASSIEGGAIQYF	TRBJ2-4	TRBV19	.	.
TGCGCCAGCATGGGGGCAGGGCTAACAGATACGCAGTATTTT	CASMGAGLTDTQYF	TRBJ2-3	TRBV5-1	.	.
TGTGCCAGTGAGTACGGGGGGTCTCAGCCCCAGCATTTT	CASEYGGSQPQHF	TRBJ1-5	TRBV19	.	.
TGTGCCAGCACCCGTACAGGGAGAACTGAAGCTTTCTTT	CASTRTGRTEAFF	TRBJ1-1	TRBV28	.	.
TGTGCCAGTAGTATCTATCCGGGACTAGCAGGAGAGACCCAGTACTTC	CASSIYPGLAGETQYF	TRBJ2-5	TRBV19	TRBD2	.